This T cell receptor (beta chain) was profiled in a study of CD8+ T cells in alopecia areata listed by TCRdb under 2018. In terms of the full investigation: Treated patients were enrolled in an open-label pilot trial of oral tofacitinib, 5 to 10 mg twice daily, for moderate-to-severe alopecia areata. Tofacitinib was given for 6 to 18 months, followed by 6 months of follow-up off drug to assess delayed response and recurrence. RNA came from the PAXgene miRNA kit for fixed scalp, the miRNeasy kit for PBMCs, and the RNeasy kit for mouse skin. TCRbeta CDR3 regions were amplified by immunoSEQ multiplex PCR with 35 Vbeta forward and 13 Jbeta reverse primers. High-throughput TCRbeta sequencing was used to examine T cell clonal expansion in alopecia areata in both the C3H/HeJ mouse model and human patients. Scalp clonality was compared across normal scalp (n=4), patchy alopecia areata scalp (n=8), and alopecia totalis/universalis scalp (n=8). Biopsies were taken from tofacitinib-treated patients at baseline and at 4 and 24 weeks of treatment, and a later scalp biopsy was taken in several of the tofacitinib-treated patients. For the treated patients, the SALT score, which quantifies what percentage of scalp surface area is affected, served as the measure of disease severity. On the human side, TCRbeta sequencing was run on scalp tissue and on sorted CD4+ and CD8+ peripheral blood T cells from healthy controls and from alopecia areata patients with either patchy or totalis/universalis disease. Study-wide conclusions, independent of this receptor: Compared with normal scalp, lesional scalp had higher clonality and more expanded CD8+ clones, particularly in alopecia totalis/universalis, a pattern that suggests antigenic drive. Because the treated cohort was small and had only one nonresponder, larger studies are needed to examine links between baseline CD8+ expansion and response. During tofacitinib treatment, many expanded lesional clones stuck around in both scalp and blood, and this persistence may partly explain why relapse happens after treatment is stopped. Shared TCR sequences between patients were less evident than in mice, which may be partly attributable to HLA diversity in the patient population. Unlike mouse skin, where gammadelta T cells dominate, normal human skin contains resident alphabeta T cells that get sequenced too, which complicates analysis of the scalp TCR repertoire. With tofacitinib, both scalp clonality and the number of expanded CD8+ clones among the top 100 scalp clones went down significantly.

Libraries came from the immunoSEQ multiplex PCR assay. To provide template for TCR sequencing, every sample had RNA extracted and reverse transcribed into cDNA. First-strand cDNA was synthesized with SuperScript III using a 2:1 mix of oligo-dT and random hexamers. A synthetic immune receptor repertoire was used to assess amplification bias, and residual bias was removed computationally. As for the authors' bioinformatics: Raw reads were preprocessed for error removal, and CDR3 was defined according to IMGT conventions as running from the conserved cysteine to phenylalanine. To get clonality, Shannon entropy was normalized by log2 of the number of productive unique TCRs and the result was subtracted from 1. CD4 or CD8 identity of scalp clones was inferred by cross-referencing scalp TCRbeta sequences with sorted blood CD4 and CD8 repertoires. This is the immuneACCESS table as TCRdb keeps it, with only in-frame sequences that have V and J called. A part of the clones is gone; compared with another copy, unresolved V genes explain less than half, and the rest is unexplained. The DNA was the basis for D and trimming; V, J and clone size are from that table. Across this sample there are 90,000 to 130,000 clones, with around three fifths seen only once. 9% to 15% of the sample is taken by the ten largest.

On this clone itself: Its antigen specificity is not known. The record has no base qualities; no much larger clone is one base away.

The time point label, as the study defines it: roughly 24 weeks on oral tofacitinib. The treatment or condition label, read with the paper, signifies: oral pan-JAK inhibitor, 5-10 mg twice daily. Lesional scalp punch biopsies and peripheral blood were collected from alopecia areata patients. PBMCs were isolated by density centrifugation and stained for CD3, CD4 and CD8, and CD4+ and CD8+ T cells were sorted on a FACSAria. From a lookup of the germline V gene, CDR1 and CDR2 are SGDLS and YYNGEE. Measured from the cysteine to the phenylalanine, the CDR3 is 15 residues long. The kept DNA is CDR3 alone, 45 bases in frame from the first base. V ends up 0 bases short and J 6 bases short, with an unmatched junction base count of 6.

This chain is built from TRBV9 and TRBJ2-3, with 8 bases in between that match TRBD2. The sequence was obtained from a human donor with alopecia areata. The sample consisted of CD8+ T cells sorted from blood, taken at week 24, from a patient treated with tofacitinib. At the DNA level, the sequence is TGTGCCAGCAGCGTAGGAGGGACTAGAAGGGATACGCAGTATTTT. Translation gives CASSVGGTRRDTQYF.